This is a list of T cell receptor beta chains from one sample in a study of shared clonotypes between healthy human individuals. TCRdb keeps only in-frame clones here, not all; method: immunoSEQ multiplex PCR. The sample carries approximately 1.1 million clones, roughly 74% recorded once. The source material was memory CD4+ T cells from PBMCs. Source of these receptors: a man between 18 and 35 years old in good health. Some clones in this sample may be carry-over from other donors' samples. CDR3s include the opening cysteine and the closing phenylalanine or tryptophan. The D gene is left open where the match is weak. Only some rows state a clone size, as once, few, many or a class for expanded clones.

d_call: TRBD2
clone_size: NA
v_call: TRBV11-2
j_call: TRBJ2-4
cdr3_aa: CASSQPPGLASSPYF
cdr3_nt: TGTGCCAGCAGCCAACCTCCGGGACTAGCAAGTTCTCCGTACTTC

d_call: TRBD2
clone_size: NA
v_call: TRBV7-2
j_call: TRBJ2-3
cdr3_aa: CASRLGTSGTDTQYF
cdr3_nt: TGTGCCAGCAGACTCGGGACTAGCGGCACAGATACGCAGTATTTT

d_call: NA
clone_size: NA
v_call: TRBV21-1
j_call: TRBJ2-3
cdr3_aa: CASSNGYRRGEPTDTQYF
cdr3_nt: TGTGCCAGCAGCAACGGGTATCGGAGGGGCGAACCCACAGATACGCAGTATTTT

d_call: NA
clone_size: once
v_call: TRBV29-1
j_call: TRBJ2-1
cdr3_aa: CSRGQYNYNEQFF
cdr3_nt: TGCAGCCGTGGACAGTACAACTACAATGAGCAGTTCTTC

d_call: NA
clone_size: once
v_call: TRBV5-1
j_call: TRBJ2-7
cdr3_aa: CASSLSPSYEQYF
cdr3_nt: TGCGCCAGCAGCTTGTCTCCCTCCTACGAGCAGTACTTC

d_call: NA
clone_size: NA
v_call: TRBV6-1
j_call: TRBJ2-7
cdr3_aa: CASSEAGRATYEQYF
cdr3_nt: TGTGCCAGCAGTGAAGCGGGCAGGGCGACCTACGAGCAGTACTTC

d_call: TRBD2
clone_size: NA
v_call: TRBV2
j_call: TRBJ2-5
cdr3_aa: CASSAGLAGEQETQYF
cdr3_nt: TGTGCCAGCAGTGCTGGACTAGCGGGTGAACAAGAGACCCAGTACTTC

d_call: NA
clone_size: NA
v_call: TRBV11-3
j_call: TRBJ2-2
cdr3_aa: CASSRTTGELFF
cdr3_nt: TGTGCCAGCAGCCGGACCACCGGGGAGCTGTTTTTT

d_call: NA
clone_size: NA
v_call: TRBV5-1
j_call: TRBJ1-1
cdr3_aa: CASSWAVDGLSEASF
cdr3_nt: TGCGCCAGCAGCTGGGCGGTTGACGGCCTGTCTGAAGCTTCCTTT

d_call: TRBD1
clone_size: few
v_call: TRBV14
j_call: TRBJ1-4
cdr3_aa: CASSQDRTGLGEKLFF
cdr3_nt: TGTGCCAGCAGCCAAGATCGGACAGGCCTTGGTGAAAAACTGTTTTTT

d_call: NA
clone_size: once
v_call: TRBV12-5
j_call: TRBJ2-3
cdr3_aa: CASGFSGADTQYF
cdr3_nt: TGTGCTAGTGGCTTTTCCGGCGCCGATACGCAGTATTTT

d_call: NA
clone_size: NA
v_call: TRBV7-9
j_call: TRBJ1-5
cdr3_aa: CASSRNEQSSPQHF
cdr3_nt: TGTGCCAGCAGCCGGAACGAACAGAGTTCTCCCCAGCATTTT

d_call: TRBD2
clone_size: NA
v_call: TRBV5-1
j_call: TRBJ2-1
cdr3_aa: CASSLAALAGADEQFF
cdr3_nt: TGCGCCAGCAGCTTGGCCGCACTAGCGGGAGCTGATGAGCAGTTCTTC

d_call: NA
clone_size: NA
v_call: TRBV5-4
j_call: TRBJ2-7
cdr3_aa: CASSLEDEQYF
cdr3_nt: TGTGCCAGCAGCTTGGAGGACGAGCAGTACTTC

d_call: NA
clone_size: NA
v_call: TRBV7-9
j_call: TRBJ2-1
cdr3_aa: CASSLAGGNEQFF
cdr3_nt: TGTGCCAGCAGCTTAGCAGGGGGGAATGAGCAGTTCTTC

d_call: NA
clone_size: NA
v_call: TRBV29-1
j_call: TRBJ2-7
cdr3_aa: CSARTRSYEQYF
cdr3_nt: TGCAGCGCCAGGACACGCTCCTACGAGCAGTACTTC

d_call: TRBD1
clone_size: NA
v_call: TRBV18
j_call: TRBJ1-2
cdr3_aa: CASSPTGQGEGYTF
cdr3_nt: TGTGCCAGCTCACCTACGGGACAGGGGGAAGGCTACACCTTC

d_call: NA
clone_size: NA
v_call: TRBV5-1
j_call: TRBJ1-1
cdr3_aa: CASSRYTRDAEAFF
cdr3_nt: TGCGCCAGCAGCCGGTATACCCGGGACGCTGAAGCTTTCTTT

d_call: NA
clone_size: NA
v_call: TRBV28
j_call: TRBJ1-5
cdr3_aa: CASSLRGRYQPQHF
cdr3_nt: TGTGCCAGCAGTTTACGGGGTCGCTATCAGCCCCAGCATTTT

d_call: NA
clone_size: many
v_call: TRBV5-3
j_call: TRBJ2-1
cdr3_aa: CARGDEQFF
cdr3_nt: TGTGCCAGAGGGGATGAGCAGTTCTTC

d_call: TRBD1
clone_size: NA
v_call: TRBV28
j_call: TRBJ2-2
cdr3_aa: CASSTGVAGELFF
cdr3_nt: TGTGCCAGCAGTACAGGGGTTGCCGGGGAGCTGTTTTTT

d_call: NA
clone_size: NA
v_call: TRBV10-3
j_call: TRBJ2-4
cdr3_aa: CAISEGLGFAPRNIQYF
cdr3_nt: TGTGCCATCAGTGAGGGATTGGGGTTTGCGCCCAGGAACATTCAGTACTTC

d_call: NA
clone_size: many
v_call: TRBV5-1
j_call: TRBJ1-3
cdr3_aa: CASSLAQGSGNTIYF
cdr3_nt: TGCGCCAGCAGCTTGGCCCAGGGCTCTGGAAACACCATATATTTT

d_call: TRBD1
clone_size: NA
v_call: TRBV14
j_call: TRBJ2-2
cdr3_aa: CASSRTGQGAWTGELFF
cdr3_nt: TGTGCCAGCAGCCGGACAGGACAGGGGGCTTGGACCGGGGAGCTGTTTTTT

d_call: NA
clone_size: NA
v_call: TRBV18
j_call: TRBJ1-1
cdr3_aa: CASSPSVMNTEAFF
cdr3_nt: TGTGCCAGCTCACCATCTGTGATGAACACTGAAGCTTTCTTT

d_call: NA
clone_size: NA
v_call: TRBV7-8
j_call: TRBJ2-7
cdr3_aa: CASSPEDSSVVEQYF
cdr3_nt: TGTGCCAGCAGCCCCGAGGACAGTAGTGTGGTCGAGCAGTACTTC

d_call: NA
clone_size: NA
v_call: TRBV4-2
j_call: TRBJ1-4
cdr3_aa: CASSQDTTGFNEKLFF
cdr3_nt: TGTGCCAGCAGCCAAGATACTACAGGATTCAATGAAAAACTGTTTTTT

d_call: NA
clone_size: NA
v_call: TRBV27
j_call: TRBJ2-1
cdr3_aa: CASSLSRRGNNEQFF
cdr3_nt: TGTGCCAGCAGTTTATCCCGACGGGGGAACAATGAGCAGTTCTTC

d_call: NA
clone_size: NA
v_call: TRBV7-3
j_call: TRBJ2-3
cdr3_aa: CASSLSGPTDTQYF
cdr3_nt: TGTGCCAGCAGCTTGAGCGGGCCCACAGATACGCAGTATTTT

d_call: NA
clone_size: NA
v_call: TRBV11-3
j_call: TRBJ2-3
cdr3_aa: CASSLDQGDTQYF
cdr3_nt: TGTGCCAGCAGCTTAGATCAGGGAGATACGCAGTATTTT

d_call: NA
clone_size: NA
v_call: TRBV18
j_call: TRBJ2-3
cdr3_aa: CASSLFQEPTDTQYF
cdr3_nt: TGTGCCAGCTCACTATTCCAGGAGCCCACAGATACGCAGTATTTT

d_call: NA
clone_size: NA
v_call: TRBV9
j_call: TRBJ2-5
cdr3_aa: CASSVVETQYF
cdr3_nt: TGTGCCAGCAGCGTAGTAGAGACCCAGTACTTC

d_call: NA
clone_size: NA
v_call: TRBV30
j_call: TRBJ2-3
cdr3_aa: CAWSVGGGTDTQYF
cdr3_nt: TGTGCCTGGAGTGTTGGCGGGGGCACAGATACGCAGTATTTT

d_call: NA
clone_size: once
v_call: TRBV6-5
j_call: TRBJ2-3
cdr3_aa: CASSPGLAWDTQYF
cdr3_nt: TGTGCCAGCAGTCCTGGCCTTGCTTGGGATACGCAGTATTTT

d_call: NA
clone_size: NA
v_call: TRBV5-1
j_call: TRBJ1-1
cdr3_aa: CASMQGVNTEAFF
cdr3_nt: TGCGCCAGCATGCAAGGCGTGAACACTGAAGCTTTCTTT

d_call: TRBD1
clone_size: NA
v_call: TRBV5-1
j_call: TRBJ1-1
cdr3_aa: CASRVGGGDTEAFF
cdr3_nt: TGCGCCAGCAGGGTAGGGGGCGGCGACACTGAAGCTTTCTTT

d_call: NA
clone_size: NA
v_call: TRBV2
j_call: TRBJ1-2
cdr3_aa: CASSAGRGPGGYTF
cdr3_nt: TGTGCCAGCAGTGCGGGCAGGGGACCTGGAGGCTACACCTTC

d_call: NA
clone_size: NA
v_call: TRBV6-1
j_call: TRBJ1-2
cdr3_aa: CASSEGLVRYYGYTF
cdr3_nt: TGTGCCAGCAGTGAAGGGTTAGTCAGATATTATGGCTACACCTTC

d_call: NA
clone_size: few
v_call: TRBV2
j_call: TRBJ2-2
cdr3_aa: CASNLIGGELFF
cdr3_nt: TGTGCCAGCAACCTAATTGGCGGGGAGCTGTTTTTT

d_call: NA
clone_size: NA
v_call: TRBV5-6
j_call: TRBJ2-6
cdr3_aa: CASSLGPISGANVLTF
cdr3_nt: TGTGCCAGCAGCTTGGGGCCGATCTCTGGGGCCAACGTCCTGACTTTC

d_call: NA
clone_size: NA
v_call: TRBV9
j_call: TRBJ1-1
cdr3_aa: CASSERGLMNTEAFF
cdr3_nt: TGTGCCAGCAGCGAGAGGGGCCTCATGAACACTGAAGCTTTCTTT

d_call: NA
clone_size: NA
v_call: TRBV5-4
j_call: TRBJ2-3
cdr3_aa: CASSLGRAVTDTQYF
cdr3_nt: TGTGCCAGCAGCTTGGGGCGGGCCGTAACAGATACGCAGTATTTT

d_call: NA
clone_size: NA
v_call: TRBV7-2
j_call: TRBJ2-1
cdr3_aa: CASSLSLFSNEQFF
cdr3_nt: TGTGCCAGCAGCTTAAGTCTTTTCTCCAATGAGCAGTTCTTC

d_call: TRBD2
clone_size: NA
v_call: TRBV18
j_call: TRBJ2-5
cdr3_aa: CASSPGLGETQYF
cdr3_nt: TGTGCCAGCTCACCGGGACTAGGGGAGACCCAGTACTTC

d_call: TRBD2
clone_size: NA
v_call: TRBV7-9
j_call: TRBJ2-2
cdr3_aa: CASSLGLWGLVLLGELFF
cdr3_nt: TGTGCCAGCAGCTTAGGGCTTTGGGGACTAGTACTACTCGGGGAGCTGTTTTTT

d_call: TRBD2
clone_size: NA
v_call: TRBV10-1
j_call: TRBJ2-7
cdr3_aa: CASSDLAGGSIYEQYF
cdr3_nt: TGCGCCAGCAGTGACTTAGCGGGAGGTTCAATCTACGAGCAGTACTTC

d_call: TRBD2
clone_size: NA
v_call: TRBV7-3
j_call: TRBJ2-3
cdr3_aa: CASSSGLAGGPGGDTQYF
cdr3_nt: TGTGCCAGCAGCTCGGGACTAGCGGGAGGGCCCGGTGGGGATACGCAGTATTTT

d_call: TRBD2
clone_size: few
v_call: TRBV28
j_call: TRBJ2-1
cdr3_aa: CASSFSGRAYNEQFF
cdr3_nt: TGTGCCAGCAGTTTCAGCGGGAGAGCCTACAATGAGCAGTTCTTC

d_call: NA
clone_size: NA
v_call: TRBV5-6
j_call: TRBJ2-5
cdr3_aa: CASSLGREETQYF
cdr3_nt: TGTGCCAGCAGCTTGGGTAGGGAGGAGACCCAGTACTTC

d_call: TRBD1
clone_size: few
v_call: TRBV2
j_call: TRBJ1-2
cdr3_aa: CASSAGQGNYGYTF
cdr3_nt: TGTGCCAGCAGTGCGGGACAGGGGAACTATGGCTACACCTTC